The 22 T cell receptor beta chains below were found in one sample sequenced in a study of T cell repertoires in cytomegalovirus infection. TCRdb fed the reads into MiXCR, producing one record per CDR3 protein. The sample lists 630,000 or so distinct CDR3 sequences; less than 25% were seen once. Material: CD8+ T cells from PBMCs. The receptors originated from a human donor in good health (CMV status not recorded). Some clones in this sample may be carry-over from other donors' samples.

This clonotype was recorded at least ten times. This chain links TRBV7-9 with TRBJ2-1; D gene uncertain. V lost 2 bases and J 8 bases, leaving 10 bases between the germline ends. CDR3 length: 13 amino acids. Germline V gene lookup returns CDR1 SEHNR and CDR2 FQNEAQ (reference sequence). The CDR3: CASSLPHRDEQFF. CDR3 bases: TGTGCCAGCAGCTTACCCCACCGAGATGAGCAGTTCTTC.

The table lists this clonotype with many counts. The chain recombines TRBV6-5 with TRBJ2-3; D ambiguous. The CDR3 extends over 16 amino acids. Germline CDR1 and CDR2: MNHEY and SVGAGI. Trimming removed 5 bases at V and 0 bases at J, with 15 bases between. CDR3 bases: TGTGCCAGCAGTCTGGGCTTCGCTAGGAGCACAGATACGCAGTATTTT. The encoded protein is CASSLGFARSTDTQYF.

As to this clonotype: At one end the junction does not follow the germline gene, possibly because of a read error. The chain has TRBV7-2 and TRBJ2-3; 8 bases fit TRBD2. The germline V gene encodes CDR1 SGHTA and CDR2 FQGNSA. The CDR3 has 14 amino acids. CDR3 loop: CVSSLRGGPDTQYF. The CDR3 bases are TGTGTCAGCAGCTTACGGGGGGGCCCAGATACGCAGTATTTT.

This chain connects TRBV25-1 to TRBJ1-4; a weak D match, TRBD1 (6 bases). Germline V gives CDR1 MGHDK, CDR2 SYGVNS. The CDR3 contains 14 residues. Trimming cost V 0 bases and J 7 bases, with 9 bases left between them. The CDR3 protein is CASSEYAGAEKLFF. Written as DNA, the CDR3 is TGTGCCAGCAGTGAATATGCAGGGGCTGAAAAACTGTTTTTT.

The count of this clonotype is one. The chain employs TRBV7-9 and TRBJ1-2; D possibly corresponds to TRBD1 (5 bases). V was trimmed by 1 base and J by 7 bases, leaving 16 bases between them. The CDR3 is 15 amino acids. Germline V CDR1 and CDR2: SEHNR, FQNEAQ (reference sequence). CDR3 protein: CASSLGDVRRGGYTF. The CDR3 DNA is TGTGCCAGCAGCTTAGGAGACGTCAGGAGGGGTGGCTACACCTTC.

The sample holds many counts of this clonotype. In DNA, the CDR3 is TGTGCCAGCAGCACGGGACAGGGATACGAGCAGTACTTC. It translates to CASSTGQGYEQYF. This chain uses TRBV7-6 with TRBJ2-7; 9 nucleotides align to TRBD1. The CDR3 is made up of 13 amino acids. In germline, CDR1 is SGHVS, CDR2 FNYEAQ. Germline trimming cut 5 bases from V and 4 bases from J; bases unmatched to any gene: 3.

Remarks on this clonotype: This may be a read error, as it is one base from a much larger clone. This chain joins TRBV7-2 and TRBJ2-3; 12 bases agree with TRBD2. Germline-derived CDR1 and CDR2 are SGHTA and FQGNSA. The CDR3 runs to 15 residues. For the CDR3, the DNA is TGTGTCAGCAGCTTCACTAGCGGGGGGCGGGATACGCAGTATTTT. Translated, it gives CVSSFTSGGRDTQYF. The full variable domain, its missing parts supplied by reference TRBV7-2 and TRBJ2-3, is GAGVSQSPSNKVTEKGKDVELRCDPISGHTALYWYRQSLGQGLEFLIYFQGNSAPDKSGLPSDRFSAERTGGSVSTLTIQRTQQEDSAVYLCVSSFTSGGRDTQYFGPGTRLTVL.

The gene calls are TRBV2 and TRBJ1-2; weak D call: TRBD1 (6 bases). The CDR3 is 13 residues long. Trimming removed 6 bases at V and 2 bases at J, with 10 bases between. Germline CDR1 reads SNHLY; CDR2 reads FYNNEI. In nucleotides, the CDR3 is TGTGCCAGCAGAGGACAGACAAACTATGGCTACACCTTC. This encodes CASRGQTNYGYTF. The complete variable domain, with remaining parts taken from reference TRBV2 and TRBJ1-2, reads EPEVTQTPSHQVTQMGQEVILRCVPISNHLYFYWYRQILGQKVEFLVSFYNNEISEKSEIFDDQFSVERPDGSNFTLKIRSTKLEDSAMYFCASRGQTNYGYTFGSGTRLTVV.

There are a few counts of this clonotype. The rearrangement joins TRBV5-5 to TRBJ2-7; D is possibly TRBD2 (5 bases). Trimming took off 4 bases at V and 7 bases at J, with 18 bases between the two ends. CDR1 and CDR2 (germline): SGHKS, YYEKEE (reference sequence). The CDR3 has 14 residues. As DNA, the CDR3 is TGTGCCAGCAGCCTAGTCGGAGGAACGAGGGAGCAGTACGTC. Translating gives CASSLVGGTREQYV.

This clonotype occurred many times. The chain uses TRBV6-5 and TRBJ1-4, with D possibly matching TRBD1 (6 bases). Trimming took off 2 bases at V and 7 bases at J, with 11 bases between the two ends. The germline CDR1 and CDR2 sequences are MNHEY and SVGAGI. This CDR3 has 14 residues. The CDR3 nucleotides read TGTGCCAGCAGTTACACGGCAGGGGTTGAAAAACTGTTTTTT. This gives the protein CASSYTAGVEKLFF.

This clonotype was seen only a few times. The CDR3 protein is CASSLEGQSNTEAFF. The CDR3, as DNA: TGTGCCAGCAGCTTAGAAGGGCAGTCGAACACTGAAGCTTTCTTT. The chain recombines TRBV7-9 with TRBJ1-1; no clear D gene. The CDR3 has 15 residues. Germline loops: CDR1 SEHNR, CDR2 FQNEAQ (reference sequence). Trimming cost V 1 base and J 1 base, with 10 bases left between them.

This clonotype appeared many times. The V call is TRBV7-2, the J call TRBJ2-6, with a weak D call TRBD1 (6 bases). V shed 5 bases and J shed 4 bases, with 9 bases lying between them. Germline V lookup: CDR1 SGHTA, CDR2 FQGNSA. This CDR3 comprises 14 residues. CDR3 loop: CASSPTGGANVLTF. CDR3 coding DNA: TGTGCCAGCAGCCCTACAGGGGGGGCCAACGTCCTGACTTTC. The entire variable domain, with the rest obtained from reference TRBV7-2 and TRBJ2-6, is as follows: GAGVSQSPSNKVTEKGKDVELRCDPISGHTALYWYRQSLGQGLEFLIYFQGNSAPDKSGLPSDRFSAERTGGSVSTLTIQRTQQEDSAVYLCASSPTGGANVLTFGAGSRLTVL.

This clonotype has just a few counts. This chain connects TRBV27 to TRBJ2-1; 9 bases match TRBD2. CDR3 size: 17 residues. The J segment lost 0 bases and the V segment lost 5 bases, leaving 8 bases of the junction unmatched. CDR1 is MNHEY and CDR2 is SMNVEV in the germline V gene (reference sequence). In DNA form, the CDR3 reads TGTGCCAGCAGTATCAGCCTACTAGCGGGCTCCTACAATGAGCAGTTCTTC. It yields the protein CASSISLLAGSYNEQFF.

Comments on this clonotype: This may stem from a read error, because a much larger clone lies one nucleotide away. The rearrangement joins TRBV7-8 to TRBJ2-3; 9 positions agree with TRBD2. Looked up from germline, CDR1 is SGHVS and CDR2 is FQNEAQ. This CDR3 region has 17 residues. The CDR3 spells CANSLEFGGGALDTQYF. CDR3 nucleotide sequence: TGTGCCAACAGCTTAGAGTTTGGCGGGGGGGCCTTAGATACGCAGTATTTT.

This chain uses TRBV4-1 with TRBJ1-1, with 7 bases aligning to TRBD1. V gave up 4 bases and J gave up 10 bases; unmatched junction bases: 6. The CDR3 is made up of 12 amino acids. The V gene's germline CDR1 is MGHRA and CDR2 YSYEKL. The CDR3 DNA follows: TGCGCCAGCAGCCTCGAGGGGGCGAGAGCTTTCTTT. Encoded protein: CASSLEGARAFF.

This clonotype was seen a handful of times. The chain has TRBV11-3 and TRBJ2-3, with D possibly being TRBD1 or TRBD2 (5 bases each). Germline V gene lookup returns CDR1 SGHNT and CDR2 YENEEA. The CDR3 has 15 amino acids. The V gene lost 4 bases and the J gene lost 5 bases, with 16 bases spanning the gap. CDR3 in amino acids: CASSSRDQGLDTQYF. As DNA, the CDR3 is TGTGCCAGCAGCTCCCGGGACCAAGGGTTAGATACGCAGTATTTT.

This clonotype was observed a handful of times. The chain has TRBV12-3 or TRBV12-4 and TRBJ1-1; TRBD1 aligns across 7 bases. This CDR3 region has 14 residues. Losses at the gene ends were 5 bases for V and 2 bases for J; bases not matched to a gene: 5. As DNA, the CDR3 is TGTGCCAGCAGTGACAGGGATGGAAACACTGAAGCTTTCTTT. Translated: CASSDRDGNTEAFF.

This clonotype was observed many times. The rearrangement joins TRBV7-9 to TRBJ1-1; perhaps TRBD1 as D (6 bases). Germline values: CDR1 SEHNR, CDR2 FQNEAQ (reference sequence). The CDR3 consists of 12 residues. Between the trimmed V and J ends, which lost 5 bases and 7 bases, there was a span of 11 bases. This chain's CDR3 is CASSPDRFEAFF. For the CDR3, the DNA is TGTGCCAGCAGCCCAGACAGGTTTGAAGCTTTCTTT.

This clonotype was counted ten times or more. The CDR3 region has the DNA TGTGCAACGATGGCTGCTCGTTGGGTTCAGTACTTC. It specifies CATMAARWVQYF. The chain uses TRBV28 and TRBJ2-4; no firm D call. This CDR3 region has 12 residues. CDR1 and CDR2 (germline): MDHEN, SYDVKM.

Regarding this clonotype: A much larger clone lies one base from this, so it may be a read error. This chain joins TRBV6-5 and TRBJ2-2; 7 bases match TRBD1. Germline CDR1 is MNHEY and CDR2 is SVGAGI. CDR3 size: 15 residues. CDR3 residues: CARSYGTANTGELFF. The CDR3 DNA follows: TGTGCCCGCAGTTACGGGACAGCGAACACCGGGGAGCTGTTTTTT.

This clonotype was counted a few times. This chain links TRBV12-5 with TRBJ1-1, with D unresolved. This CDR3 is 13 amino acids long. V was pared by 6 bases and J by 1 base, with 9 bases between. Germline loops: CDR1 LGHNT, CDR2 FRNRAP. CDR3 loop: CASGRLENTEAFF. The DNA for the CDR3 is TGTGCTAGTGGCCGTCTGGAGAACACTGAAGCTTTCTTT.

The chain couples TRBV5-1 to TRBJ1-1, with a weak D call TRBD1 (6 bases). The CDR3 sequence is 15 residues long. CDR1 SGHRS and CDR2 YFSETQ come from the germline V gene. Trimming cost V 0 bases and J 3 bases, with 12 bases left between them. Here the CDR3 DNA reads TGCGCCAGCAGCTTGGTACGGGGGCCAGACACTGAAGCTTTCTTT. Protein: CASSLVRGPDTEAFF. The full variable domain, its missing parts supplied by reference TRBV5-1 and TRBJ1-1, is KAGVTQTPRYLIKTRGQQVTLSCSPISGHRSVSWYQQTPGQGLQFLFEYFSETQRNKGNFPGRFSGRQFSNSRSEMNVSTLELGDSALYLCASSLVRGPDTEAFFGQGTRLTVV.